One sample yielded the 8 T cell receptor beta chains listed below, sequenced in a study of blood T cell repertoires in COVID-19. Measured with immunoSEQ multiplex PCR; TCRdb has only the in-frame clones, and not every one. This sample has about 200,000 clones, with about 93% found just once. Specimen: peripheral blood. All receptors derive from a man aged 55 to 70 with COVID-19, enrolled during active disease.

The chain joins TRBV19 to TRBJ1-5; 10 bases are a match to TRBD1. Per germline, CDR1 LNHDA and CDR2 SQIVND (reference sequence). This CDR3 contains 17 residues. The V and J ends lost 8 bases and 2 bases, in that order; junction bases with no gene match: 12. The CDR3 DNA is TGTGCCAGTCGAAAACCCGGGACAGGGGCAGGCAATCAGCCCCAGCATTTT. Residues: CASRKPGTGAGNQPQHF.

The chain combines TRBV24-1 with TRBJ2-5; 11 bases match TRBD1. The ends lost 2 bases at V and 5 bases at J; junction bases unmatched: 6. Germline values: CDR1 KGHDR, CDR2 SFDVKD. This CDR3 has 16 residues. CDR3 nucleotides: TGTGCCACCAGTGATTCCGGGACAGGGGGTTTCGAGACCCAGTACTTC. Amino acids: CATSDSGTGGFETQYF.

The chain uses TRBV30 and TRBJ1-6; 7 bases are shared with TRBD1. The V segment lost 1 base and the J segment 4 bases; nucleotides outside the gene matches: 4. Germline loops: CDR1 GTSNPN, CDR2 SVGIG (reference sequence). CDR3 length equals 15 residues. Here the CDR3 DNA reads TGTGCCTGGAGTGGGGGACAGTTTTATAATTCACCCCTCCACTTT. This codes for CAWSGGQFYNSPLHF.

This chain's CDR3 is CASSQYRVDTEAFF. The DNA of the CDR3 is TGTGCCAGCTCACAGTACAGGGTAGACACTGAAGCTTTCTTT. J is TRBJ1-1 and V is TRBV18, with TRBD1 as a possible D gene (6 bases). V was clipped by 4 bases and J by 3 bases, with 12 bases between them. CDR1 KGHSH and CDR2 LQKENI come from the germline V gene. The CDR3 loop spans 14 amino acids.

The CDR3: CASLRSGPSNQPQHF. The CDR3 nucleotides read TGTGCCAGTTTGAGATCAGGTCCCAGCAATCAGCCCCAGCATTTT. The V and J genes are TRBV19 and TRBJ1-5; D not certain. V dropped 8 bases and J dropped 1 base, with 15 bases sitting between them. The CDR3 spans 15 residues. CDR1 is LNHDA and CDR2 is SQIVND in the germline V gene (reference sequence).

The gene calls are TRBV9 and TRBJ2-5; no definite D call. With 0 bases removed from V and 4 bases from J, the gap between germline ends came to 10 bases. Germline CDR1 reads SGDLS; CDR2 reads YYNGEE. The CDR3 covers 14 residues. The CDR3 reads CASSVDHSLETQYF. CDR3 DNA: TGTGCCAGCAGCGTAGATCATAGCTTAGAGACCCAGTACTTC. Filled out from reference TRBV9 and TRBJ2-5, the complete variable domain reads DSGVTQTPKHLITATGQRVTLRCSPRSGDLSVYWYQQSLDQGLQFLIQYYNGEERAKGNILERFSAQQFPDLHSELNLSSLELGDSALYFCASSVDHSLETQYFGPGTRLLVL.

CDR3 protein: CASSQPFILASSYNEQFF. The CDR3 bases are TGTGCCAGCAGCCAACCCTTCATTCTAGCGTCCTCCTACAATGAGCAGTTCTTC. The chain couples TRBV3-1 (or the pseudogene TRBV3-2) to TRBJ2-1; D is possibly TRBD2 (6 bases). Looked up from germline, CDR1 is LGHDT and CDR2 is YNNKEL (reference sequence). The CDR3 runs 18 residues. Trimming took 2 bases from V and 0 from J, leaving 17 bases between them.

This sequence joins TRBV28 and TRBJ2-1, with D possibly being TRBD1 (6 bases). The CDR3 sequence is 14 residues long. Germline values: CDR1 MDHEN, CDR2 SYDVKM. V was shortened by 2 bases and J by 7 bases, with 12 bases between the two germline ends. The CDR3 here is CASSLTGWNNEQFF. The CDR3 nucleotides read TGTGCCAGCAGTTTAACAGGGTGGAATAATGAGCAGTTCTTC.